This TCR beta chain was sequenced during a study of beta chain features in type 1 diabetes. One heparinised draw, averaging around 120 mL, was taken per donor. In germline, CDR1 is LGHNA, CDR2 YSLEER. The V and J ends lost 4 bases and 8 bases respectively, with 8 bases between them. This CDR3 contains 12 residues. The authors reverse transcribed all of the isolated RNA, so sequencing captured expressed TCRB transcripts. Only in-frame clones appear in the TCRdb table, and some are missing; sequencing was by immunoSEQ multiplex PCR. The sample shows roughly 450,000 clones, roughly 13% of them seen only once. This clone has just a few counts.

The clonotype comes from a man younger than 40 in good health. The sequenced sample consisted of naive CD4+ T cells from blood. This rearrangement joins TRBV4-3 to TRBJ1-4, with D unclear. CDR3 region: CASSRPDEKLFF. CDR3 nucleotides: TGCGCCAGCAGCCGACCAGACGAAAAACTGTTTTTT.